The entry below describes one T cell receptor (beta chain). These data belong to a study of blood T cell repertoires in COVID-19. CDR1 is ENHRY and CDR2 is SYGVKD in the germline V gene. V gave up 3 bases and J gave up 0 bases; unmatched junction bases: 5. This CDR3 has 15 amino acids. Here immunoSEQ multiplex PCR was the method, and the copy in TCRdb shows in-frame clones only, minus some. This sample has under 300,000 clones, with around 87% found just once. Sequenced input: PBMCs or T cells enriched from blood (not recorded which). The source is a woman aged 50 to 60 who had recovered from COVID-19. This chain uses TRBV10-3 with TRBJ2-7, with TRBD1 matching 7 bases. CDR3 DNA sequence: TGTGCCATCAGTGACTCGACAGGGAACTCCTACGAGCAGTACTTC. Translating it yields CAISDSTGNSYEQYF.